The T cell receptor (beta chain) under discussion was sequenced for a study of ipilimumab plus nivolumab after autologous stem cell transplantation. Patients got ipilimumab 1 mg/kg beginning 14 to 28 days post-transplant. Dosing: nivolumab 3 mg/kg IV, weeks 1, 4, 7, 10, then every two weeks to week 26. Here immunoSEQ multiplex PCR was the method, and the copy in TCRdb shows in-frame clones only, minus some. The data hold around 84,000 clones, with more than 80% observed a single time. Germline CDR1 and CDR2: SGHRS and YFSETQ. Trimming left V 1 base short and J 4 bases short, with 13 bases between. This CDR3 has 15 residues.

The receptor's source is a male donor with diffuse large B-cell lymphoma. The chain uses TRBV5-1 and TRBJ2-3, with D perhaps matching TRBD2 (5 bases). The sequencing used PBMCs, collected in a trial of ipilimumab plus nivolumab as post-transplant consolidation. The DNA of the CDR3 is TGCGCCAGCAGCTTGAGTAGCGCGTTTTCAGATACGCAGTATTTT. Translated, it gives CASSLSSAFSDTQYF. The variable domain in full, completed from reference TRBV5-1 and TRBJ2-3, reads KAGVTQTPRYLIKTRGQQVTLSCSPISGHRSVSWYQQTPGQGLQFLFEYFSETQRNKGNFPGRFSGRQFSNSRSEMNVSTLELGDSALYLCASSLSSAFSDTQYFGPGTRLTVL.